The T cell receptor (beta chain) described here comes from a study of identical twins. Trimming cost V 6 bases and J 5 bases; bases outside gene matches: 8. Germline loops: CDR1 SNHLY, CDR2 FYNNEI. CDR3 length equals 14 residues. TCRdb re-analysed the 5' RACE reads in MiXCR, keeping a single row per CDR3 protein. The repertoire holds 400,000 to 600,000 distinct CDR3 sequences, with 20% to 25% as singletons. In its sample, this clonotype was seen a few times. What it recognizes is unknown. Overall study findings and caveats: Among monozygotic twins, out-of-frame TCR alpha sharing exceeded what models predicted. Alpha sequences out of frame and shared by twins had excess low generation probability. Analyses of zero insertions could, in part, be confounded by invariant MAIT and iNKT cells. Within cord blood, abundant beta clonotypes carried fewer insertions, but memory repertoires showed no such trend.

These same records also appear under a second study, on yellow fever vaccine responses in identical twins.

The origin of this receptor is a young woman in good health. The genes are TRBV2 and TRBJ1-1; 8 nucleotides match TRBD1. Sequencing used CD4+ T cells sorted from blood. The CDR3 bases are TGTGCCAGCAGGCCCGGGACAGGATGGACTGAAGCTTTCTTT. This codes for CASRPGTGWTEAFF. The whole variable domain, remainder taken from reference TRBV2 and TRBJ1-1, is EPEVTQTPSHQVTQMGQEVILRCVPISNHLYFYWYRQILGQKVEFLVSFYNNEISEKSEIFDDQFSVERPDGSNFTLKIRSTKLEDSAMYFCASRPGTGWTEAFFGQGTRLTVV.